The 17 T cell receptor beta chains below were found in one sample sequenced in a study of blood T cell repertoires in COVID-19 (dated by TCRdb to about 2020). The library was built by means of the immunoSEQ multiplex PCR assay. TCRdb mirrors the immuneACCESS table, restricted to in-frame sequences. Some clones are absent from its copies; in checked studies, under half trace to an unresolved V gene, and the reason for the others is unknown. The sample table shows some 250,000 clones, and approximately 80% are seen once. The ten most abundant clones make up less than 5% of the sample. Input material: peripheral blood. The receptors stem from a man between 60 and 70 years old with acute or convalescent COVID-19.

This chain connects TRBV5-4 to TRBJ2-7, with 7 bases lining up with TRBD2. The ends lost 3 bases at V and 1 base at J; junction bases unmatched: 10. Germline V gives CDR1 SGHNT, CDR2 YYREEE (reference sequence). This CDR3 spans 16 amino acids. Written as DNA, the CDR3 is TGTGCCAGCAGCTGGGGGGGACGGGCGACTTCCTACGAGCAGTACTTC. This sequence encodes CASSWGGRATSYEQYF.

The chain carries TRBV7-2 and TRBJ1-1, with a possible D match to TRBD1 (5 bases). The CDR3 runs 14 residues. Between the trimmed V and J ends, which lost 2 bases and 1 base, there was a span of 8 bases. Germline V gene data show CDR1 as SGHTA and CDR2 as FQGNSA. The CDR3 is CASSLWGGNTEAFF. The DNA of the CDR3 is TGTGCCAGCAGCTTATGGGGCGGGAACACTGAAGCTTTCTTT.

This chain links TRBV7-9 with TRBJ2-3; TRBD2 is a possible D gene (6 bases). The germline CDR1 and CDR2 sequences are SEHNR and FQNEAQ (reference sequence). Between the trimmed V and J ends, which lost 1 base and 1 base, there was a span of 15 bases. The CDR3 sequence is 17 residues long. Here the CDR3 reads CASSLGSGGGGTDTQYF. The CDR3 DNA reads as TGTGCCAGCAGCTTAGGGTCCGGGGGAGGCGGCACAGATACGCAGTATTTT. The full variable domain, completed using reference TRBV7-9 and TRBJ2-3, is DTGVSQNPRHKITKRGQNVTFRCDPISEHNRLYWYRQTLGQGPEFLTYFQNEAQLEKSRLLSDRFSAERPKGSFSTLEIQRTEQGDSAMYLCASSLGSGGGGTDTQYFGPGTRLTVL.

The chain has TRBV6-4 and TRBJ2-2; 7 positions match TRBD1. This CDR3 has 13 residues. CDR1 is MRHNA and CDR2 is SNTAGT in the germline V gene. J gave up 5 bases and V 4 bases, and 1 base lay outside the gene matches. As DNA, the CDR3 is TGTGCCAGCAGTGCCAGGGGGACCGGGGAGCTGTTTTTT. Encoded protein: CASSARGTGELFF.

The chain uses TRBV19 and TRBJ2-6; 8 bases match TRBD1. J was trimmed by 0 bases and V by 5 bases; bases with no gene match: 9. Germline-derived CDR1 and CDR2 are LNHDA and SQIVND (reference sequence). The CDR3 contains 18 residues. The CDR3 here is CASSSRDRSFSGANVLTF. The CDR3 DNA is TGTGCCAGTAGTTCGCGGGACAGGTCCTTCTCTGGGGCCAACGTCCTGACTTTC.

The chain's CDR3 is CASSHLRRTGYTF. The CDR3 DNA is TGTGCCAGCAGCCATCTTAGAAGGACAGGCTACACCTTC. V is TRBV3-1 (or the pseudogene TRBV3-2) and J is TRBJ1-2; a possible D gene is TRBD1 (5 bases). The CDR3 length is 13 residues. V lost 3 bases, J lost 8 bases, and 13 bases lay in between. Germline CDR1 LGHDT, CDR2 YNNKEL (reference sequence).

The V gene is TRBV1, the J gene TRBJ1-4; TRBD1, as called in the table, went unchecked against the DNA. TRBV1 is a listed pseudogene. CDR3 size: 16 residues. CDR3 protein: CTSSPKWTATNEKLFF. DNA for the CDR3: TGCACCAGCAGTCCCAAATGGACAGCAACTAATGAAAAACTGTTTTTT.

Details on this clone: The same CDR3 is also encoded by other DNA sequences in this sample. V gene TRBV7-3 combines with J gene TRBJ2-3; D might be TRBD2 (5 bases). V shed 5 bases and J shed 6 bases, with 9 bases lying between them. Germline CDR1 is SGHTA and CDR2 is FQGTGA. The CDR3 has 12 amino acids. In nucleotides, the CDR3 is TGTGCCAGCAGCCCGGACTCCGATACGCAGTATTTT. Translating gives CASSPDSDTQYF.

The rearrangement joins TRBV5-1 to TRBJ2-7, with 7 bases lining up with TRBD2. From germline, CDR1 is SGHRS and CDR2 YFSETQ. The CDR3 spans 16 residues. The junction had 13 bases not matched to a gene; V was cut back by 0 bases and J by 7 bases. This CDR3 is CASSLAISRGSEEQYF. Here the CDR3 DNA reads TGCGCCAGCAGCTTGGCCATTTCTCGCGGGAGTGAGGAGCAGTACTTC.

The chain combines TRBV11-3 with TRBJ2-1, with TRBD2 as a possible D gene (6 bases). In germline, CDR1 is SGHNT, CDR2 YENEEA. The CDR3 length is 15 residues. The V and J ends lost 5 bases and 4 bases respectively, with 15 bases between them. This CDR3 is CASSPGTSLYNEQFF. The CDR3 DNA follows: TGTGCCAGCAGCCCAGGGACTTCCCTTTACAATGAGCAGTTCTTC. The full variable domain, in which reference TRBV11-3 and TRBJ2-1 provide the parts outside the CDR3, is EAGVVQSPRYKIIEKKQPVAFWCNPISGHNTLYWYLQNLGQGPELLIRYENEEAVDDSQLPKDRFSAERLKGVDSTLKIQPAELGDSAVYLCASSPGTSLYNEQFFGPGTRLTVL.

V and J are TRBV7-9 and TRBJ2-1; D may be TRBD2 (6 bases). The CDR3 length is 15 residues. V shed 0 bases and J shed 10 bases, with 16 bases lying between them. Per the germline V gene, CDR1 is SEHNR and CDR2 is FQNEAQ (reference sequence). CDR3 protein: CASSLAEGFHLEQFF. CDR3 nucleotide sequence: TGTGCCAGCAGCTTAGCGGAGGGCTTCCACCTCGAGCAGTTCTTC.

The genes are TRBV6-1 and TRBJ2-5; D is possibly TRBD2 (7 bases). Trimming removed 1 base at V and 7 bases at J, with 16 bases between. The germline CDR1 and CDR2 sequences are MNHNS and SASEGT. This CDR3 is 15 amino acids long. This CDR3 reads CASSEVGGEAWTQYF. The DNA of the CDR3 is TGTGCCAGCAGTGAAGTAGGGGGGGAGGCATGGACCCAGTACTTC.

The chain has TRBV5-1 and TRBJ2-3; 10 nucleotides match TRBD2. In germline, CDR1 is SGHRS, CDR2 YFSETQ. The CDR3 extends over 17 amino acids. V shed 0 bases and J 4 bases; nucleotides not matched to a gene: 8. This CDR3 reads CASSLVVLAGGSDTQYF. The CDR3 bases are TGCGCCAGCAGCTTGGTAGTTTTAGCGGGAGGTTCAGATACGCAGTATTTT.

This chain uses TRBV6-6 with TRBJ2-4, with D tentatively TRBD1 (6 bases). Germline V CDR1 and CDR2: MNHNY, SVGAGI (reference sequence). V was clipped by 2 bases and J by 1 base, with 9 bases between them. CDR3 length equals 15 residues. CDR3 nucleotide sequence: TGTGCCAGCAGTTACCGTAGGGGGGCCAAAAACATTCAGTACTTC. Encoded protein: CASSYRRGAKNIQYF.

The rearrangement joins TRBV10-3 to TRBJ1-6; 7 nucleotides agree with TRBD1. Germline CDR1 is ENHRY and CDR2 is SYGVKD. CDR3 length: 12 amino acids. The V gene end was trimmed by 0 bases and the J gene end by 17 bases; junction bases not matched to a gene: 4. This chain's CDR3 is CAISESKGTVHF. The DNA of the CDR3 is TGTGCCATCAGTGAGTCCAAGGGGACAGTCCACTTT.

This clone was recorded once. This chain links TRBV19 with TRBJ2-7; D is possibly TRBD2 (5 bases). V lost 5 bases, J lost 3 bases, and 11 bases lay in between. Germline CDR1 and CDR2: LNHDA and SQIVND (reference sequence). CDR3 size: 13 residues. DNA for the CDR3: TGTGCCAGTAGTTGGAGGACGGGCTACGAGCAGTACTTC. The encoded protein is CASSWRTGYEQYF.

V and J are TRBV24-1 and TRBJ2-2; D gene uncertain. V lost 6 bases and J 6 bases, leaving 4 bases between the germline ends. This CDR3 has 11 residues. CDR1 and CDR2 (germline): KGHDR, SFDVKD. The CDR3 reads CATSYSGELFF. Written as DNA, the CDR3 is TGTGCCACCAGTTACTCCGGGGAGCTGTTTTTT.